This TCR beta chain was recovered during a study of blood T cell repertoires in COVID-19. Study in general: In each case, the material was cDNA or gDNA derived from T cells, B-cell-depleted T cells, or PBMCs.

Researchers sorted participants into cohorts using their self-reported clinical history. Recovered Cohort 3 donors showed two negative PCRs, clearance, or symptom resolution. Trimming left V 6 bases short and J 2 bases short, with 14 bases between. From germline, CDR1 is LGHNA and CDR2 YSLEER. The CDR3 runs to 16 residues. How the authors handled the data: How many nucleated cells were present was estimated from reference gene primer amplification. Method: immunoSEQ multiplex PCR; TCRdb's copy keeps in-frame clones and lacks some. The DNA was the basis for D and trimming; V, J and clone size are from that table. The sample records 130,000 or so clones, 84% being singletons.

The material sequenced was PBMCs or T cells enriched from blood (not recorded which). The receptor was isolated from a woman between 25 and 40 years old who had recovered from COVID-19. The V call is TRBV4-3, the J call TRBJ1-6; D gene uncertain. CDR3 DNA sequence: TGCGCCAGCAGTGGCCCGGGAGCGCCCTATAATTCACCCCTCCACTTT. Translated, it gives CASSGPGAPYNSPLHF.